A selection of T cell receptor beta chains follows, all from one sample in a study of T-cell reconstitution after alpha-beta-depleted transplantation in children. TCRdb reanalysed the PCR reads using MiXCR and keeps one entry per CDR3 protein. The sample lists fewer than 700,000 distinct CDR3 sequences, 23% seen once, with around 14% in the top ten. The sample here was PBMCs, mostly from graft donor cells, taken 360 days after TCRalphabeta/CD19-depleted stem cell transplant. Receptors originate from a boy younger than two who had a stem cell transplant for acute myeloid leukemia, so the T cells may come from the graft donor. CDR3s include the opening cysteine and the closing phenylalanine or tryptophan. D genes are given only for firm matches. Clone size is not always given. Where it is, it says once, few, many or a class for expanded clones.

V gene: TRBV14
D gene: TRBD1
clone size: .
J gene: TRBJ1-4
CDR3 protein: CASSQGQTLKLFF
CDR3 DNA: TGTGCCAGCAGCCAGGGACAGACACTAAAACTGTTTTTT

V gene: TRBV4-2
D gene: TRBD2
clone size: .
J gene: TRBJ2-1
CDR3 protein: CASSPNQGGPSSYNEQFF
CDR3 DNA: TGTGCCAGCAGCCCCAACCAGGGAGGGCCGAGCTCCTACAATGAGCAGTTCTTC

V gene: TRBV30
D gene: .
clone size: .
J gene: TRBJ2-2
CDR3 protein: CAWSRATGELFF
CDR3 DNA: TGTGCCTGGAGTAGGGCCACCGGGGAGCTGTTTTTT

V gene: TRBV29-1
D gene: .
clone size: many
J gene: TRBJ2-2
CDR3 protein: CSVTFDGELFF
CDR3 DNA: TGCAGCGTCACGTTCGACGGGGAGCTGTTTTTT

V gene: TRBV20-1
D gene: .
clone size: .
J gene: TRBJ1-2
CDR3 protein: CSARDTIGPYGYTF
CDR3 DNA: TGCAGTGCTAGAGATACGATTGGGCCGTATGGCTACACCTTC

V gene: TRBV20-1
D gene: .
clone size: .
J gene: TRBJ1-6
CDR3 protein: CSARDRDRQNSPLHF
CDR3 DNA: TGCAGTGCTAGAGATCGAGATCGGCAGAATTCACCCCTCCACTTT

V gene: TRBV2
D gene: TRBD1
clone size: many
J gene: TRBJ2-7
CDR3 protein: CASRRDSPTYEQYF
CDR3 DNA: TGTGCCAGCAGAAGGGACAGCCCAACCTACGAGCAGTACTTC

V gene: TRBV12-3/TRBV12-4
D gene: .
clone size: few
J gene: TRBJ2-5
CDR3 protein: CASSFNIQETQYF
CDR3 DNA: TGTGCCAGCAGTTTCAACATCCAAGAGACCCAGTACTTC

V gene: TRBV12-3/TRBV12-4
D gene: .
clone size: many
J gene: TRBJ2-5
CDR3 protein: CASSRYQETQYF
CDR3 DNA: TGTGCCAGCAGCCGGTACCAAGAGACCCAGTACTTC

V gene: TRBV3-1
D gene: .
clone size: many
J gene: TRBJ2-4
CDR3 protein: CASSQVGAKNIQYF
CDR3 DNA: TGTGCCAGCAGCCAAGTTGGAGCCAAAAACATTCAGTACTTC

V gene: TRBV7-9
D gene: .
clone size: many
J gene: TRBJ1-3
CDR3 protein: CASSPFPPSSGNTIYF
CDR3 DNA: TGTGCCAGCAGCCCCTTTCCCCCGAGCTCTGGAAACACCATATATTTT

V gene: TRBV20-1
D gene: .
clone size: .
J gene: TRBJ2-1
CDR3 protein: CSARDLKNEQFF
CDR3 DNA: TGCAGTGCTCGGGACTTGAAGAATGAGCAGTTCTTC

V gene: TRBV7-6
D gene: .
clone size: .
J gene: TRBJ1-2
CDR3 protein: CAISNGGNYGYTF
CDR3 DNA: TGTGCCATATCCAATGGGGGAAACTATGGCTACACCTTC

V gene: TRBV20-1
D gene: TRBD2
clone size: .
J gene: TRBJ2-5
CDR3 protein: CSARHWRGGQETQYF
CDR3 DNA: TGCAGTGCTAGACACTGGCGGGGGGGCCAAGAGACCCAGTACTTC

V gene: TRBV5-1
D gene: TRBD2
clone size: many
J gene: TRBJ2-7
CDR3 protein: CASSSRDYNYEQYF
CDR3 DNA: TGCGCCAGCAGCTCCCGGGACTACAACTACGAGCAGTACTTC

V gene: TRBV4-2
D gene: .
clone size: .
J gene: TRBJ2-5
CDR3 protein: CASSQGPVKETQYF
CDR3 DNA: TGTGCCAGCAGCCAAGGTCCAGTAAAAGAGACCCAGTACTTC

V gene: TRBV4-3
D gene: .
clone size: .
J gene: TRBJ1-2
CDR3 protein: CASSQGPRAHSYTF
CDR3 DNA: TGCGCCAGCAGCCAAGGACCTCGGGCCCACTCCTACACCTTC

V gene: TRBV20-1
D gene: TRBD1
clone size: few
J gene: TRBJ2-7
CDR3 protein: CSARGETGAYEQYF
CDR3 DNA: TGCAGTGCTAGAGGAGAGACAGGGGCATACGAGCAGTACTTC

V gene: TRBV28
D gene: .
clone size: .
J gene: TRBJ1-1
CDR3 protein: CASSLPPREVAEAFF
CDR3 DNA: TGTGCCAGCAGTTTACCCCCACGGGAGGTGGCTGAAGCTTTCTTT

V gene: TRBV10-3
D gene: .
clone size: many
J gene: TRBJ2-7
CDR3 protein: CAISYIGQTGTYEQYF
CDR3 DNA: TGTGCCATCAGCTACATCGGGCAAACCGGTACCTACGAGCAGTACTTC

V gene: TRBV6-1
D gene: .
clone size: many
J gene: TRBJ1-1
CDR3 protein: CASSEWTAEAFF
CDR3 DNA: TGTGCCAGCAGTGAATGGACAGCTGAAGCTTTCTTT

V gene: TRBV20-1
D gene: TRBD1
clone size: few
J gene: TRBJ1-2
CDR3 protein: CSAREQGAPSYGYTF
CDR3 DNA: TGCAGTGCTAGAGAACAGGGGGCCCCCTCCTATGGCTACACCTTC

V gene: TRBV20-1
D gene: .
clone size: .
J gene: TRBJ2-2
CDR3 protein: CSARSFGVGENTGELFF
CDR3 DNA: TGCAGTGCTAGATCCTTCGGAGTGGGGGAGAACACCGGGGAGCTGTTTTTT

V gene: TRBV6-5
D gene: .
clone size: .
J gene: TRBJ1-2
CDR3 protein: CASRETDGYTF
CDR3 DNA: TGTGCCAGCAGAGAGACAGATGGCTACACCTTC

V gene: TRBV12-3/TRBV12-4
D gene: .
clone size: many
J gene: TRBJ2-5
CDR3 protein: CASSPQLKETQYF
CDR3 DNA: TGTGCCAGCAGCCCCCAATTAAAAGAGACCCAGTACTTC

V gene: TRBV18
D gene: TRBD1
clone size: .
J gene: TRBJ2-2
CDR3 protein: CASQGAPNGELFF
CDR3 DNA: TGTGCCAGCCAGGGGGCGCCGAACGGGGAGCTGTTTTTT

V gene: TRBV20-1
D gene: .
clone size: .
J gene: TRBJ2-5
CDR3 protein: CSATSPTGPQETQYF
CDR3 DNA: TGCAGTGCCACCAGCCCGACAGGTCCGCAAGAGACCCAGTACTTC

V gene: TRBV12-3/TRBV12-4
D gene: .
clone size: many
J gene: TRBJ2-1
CDR3 protein: CAEGAGNNEQFF
CDR3 DNA: TGTGCCGAGGGGGCGGGGAACAATGAGCAGTTCTTC

V gene: TRBV4-3
D gene: .
clone size: few
J gene: TRBJ1-5
CDR3 protein: CASSQEPRHEGDSNQPQHF
CDR3 DNA: TGCGCCAGCAGCCAAGAGCCCAGACACGAGGGCGATAGCAATCAGCCCCAGCATTTT

V gene: TRBV12-3/TRBV12-4
D gene: TRBD1
clone size: many
J gene: TRBJ1-1
CDR3 protein: CASSFGTGGTEAFF
CDR3 DNA: TGTGCCAGCAGCTTCGGGACAGGGGGCACTGAAGCTTTCTTT

V gene: TRBV7-2
D gene: .
clone size: .
J gene: TRBJ2-5
CDR3 protein: CASSQTSGWQETQYF
CDR3 DNA: TGTGCCAGCAGCCAAACATCGGGCTGGCAAGAGACCCAGTACTTC

V gene: TRBV3-1
D gene: TRBD2
clone size: many
J gene: TRBJ2-7
CDR3 protein: CASSGTSGAYEQYF
CDR3 DNA: TGTGCCAGCAGTGGGACTAGCGGGGCCTACGAGCAGTACTTC

V gene: TRBV4-1
D gene: TRBD2
clone size: many
J gene: TRBJ2-1
CDR3 protein: CASSQGASGGAYNEQFF
CDR3 DNA: TGCGCCAGCAGCCAAGGTGCTAGCGGGGGGGCATACAATGAGCAGTTCTTC

V gene: TRBV4-3
D gene: TRBD1
clone size: .
J gene: TRBJ2-2
CDR3 protein: CASSQGDRGPGELFF
CDR3 DNA: TGCGCCAGCAGCCAAGGGGACAGGGGTCCCGGGGAGCTGTTTTTT

V gene: TRBV20-1
D gene: .
clone size: few
J gene: TRBJ1-5
CDR3 protein: CSARSQRSGQPQHF
CDR3 DNA: TGCAGTGCTAGGAGTCAGCGATCGGGCCAGCCCCAGCATTTT

V gene: TRBV27
D gene: TRBD1
clone size: few
J gene: TRBJ2-7
CDR3 protein: CASSLSGTGGGIYEQYF
CDR3 DNA: TGTGCCAGCAGTTTAAGCGGGACAGGGGGAGGAATCTACGAGCAGTACTTC

V gene: TRBV11-1
D gene: TRBD1
clone size: .
J gene: TRBJ2-1
CDR3 protein: CASSYSPDRYWSYNEQFF
CDR3 DNA: TGTGCCAGCAGCTACTCACCGGACAGGTACTGGTCCTACAATGAGCAGTTCTTC

V gene: TRBV20-1
D gene: .
clone size: .
J gene: TRBJ1-2
CDR3 protein: CSAWARTALNYGYTF
CDR3 DNA: TGCAGTGCTTGGGCCAGGACAGCCTTAAACTATGGCTACACCTTC

V gene: TRBV6-2/TRBV6-3
D gene: .
clone size: .
J gene: TRBJ2-1
CDR3 protein: CACLGPSSYNEQFF
CDR3 DNA: TGTGCCTGTTTAGGCCCGAGCTCCTACAATGAGCAGTTCTTC

V gene: TRBV5-1
D gene: TRBD1
clone size: .
J gene: TRBJ2-7
CDR3 protein: CASSPEQGAVPREQYF
CDR3 DNA: TGCGCCAGCAGCCCAGAACAGGGGGCGGTTCCGCGGGAGCAGTACTTC